The T cell receptor (beta chain) under discussion was sequenced for a study of T-cell memory formation after mild COVID-19. TCRdb analysed the 5' RACE reads with MiXCR anew, one entry per CDR3 protein. The sample has approximately 480,000 distinct CDR3 sequences, about 20% seen once. Trimming removed 5 bases at V and 4 bases at J, with 12 bases between. CDR1 ENHRY and CDR2 SYGVKD come from the germline V gene. The CDR3 spans 15 residues. Broader study findings: CD4+ contracting clones lay mainly in CM and EM, CD8+ ones in EMRA. The finding that pre-infection memory included some responding clones suggested that cross-reactive memory joined.

The sample holds a few counts of this clonotype. The antigen is undetermined. The sequence came from an adult woman who had mild COVID-19 (a few samples of this study predate the infection). Cell type and time point are not known. The chain uses TRBV10-3 and TRBJ2-6, with D hard to call. The specimen sequenced was PBMCs or a T cell subset sorted from them (not recorded which). For the CDR3, the DNA is TGTGCCATCAGTACCAGGTCATCAGGGGCCAACGTCCTGACTTTC. Translating it yields CAISTRSSGANVLTF.